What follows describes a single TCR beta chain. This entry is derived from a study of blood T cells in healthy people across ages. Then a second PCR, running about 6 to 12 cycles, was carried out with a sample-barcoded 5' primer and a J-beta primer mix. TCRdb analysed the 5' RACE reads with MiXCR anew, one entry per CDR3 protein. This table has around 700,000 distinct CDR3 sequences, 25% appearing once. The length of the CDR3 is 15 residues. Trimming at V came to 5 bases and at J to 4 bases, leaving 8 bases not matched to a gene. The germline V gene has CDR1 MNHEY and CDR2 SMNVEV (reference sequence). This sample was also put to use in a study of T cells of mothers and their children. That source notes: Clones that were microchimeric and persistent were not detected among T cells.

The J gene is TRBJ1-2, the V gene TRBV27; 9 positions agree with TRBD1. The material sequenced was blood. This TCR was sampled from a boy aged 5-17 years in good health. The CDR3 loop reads CASSPTGQGFYGYTF. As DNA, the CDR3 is TGTGCCAGCAGTCCAACGGGACAGGGTTTCTATGGCTACACCTTC.